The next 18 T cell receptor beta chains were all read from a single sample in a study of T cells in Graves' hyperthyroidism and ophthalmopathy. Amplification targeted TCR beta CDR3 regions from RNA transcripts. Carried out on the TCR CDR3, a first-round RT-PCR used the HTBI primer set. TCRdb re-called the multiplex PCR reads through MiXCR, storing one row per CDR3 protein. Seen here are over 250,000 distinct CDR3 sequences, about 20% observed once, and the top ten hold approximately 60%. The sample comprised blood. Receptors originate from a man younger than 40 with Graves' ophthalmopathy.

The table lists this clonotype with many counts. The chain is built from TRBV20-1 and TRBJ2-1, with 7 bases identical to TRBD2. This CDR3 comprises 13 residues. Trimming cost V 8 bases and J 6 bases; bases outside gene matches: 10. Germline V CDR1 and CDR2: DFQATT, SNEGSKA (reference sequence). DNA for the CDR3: TGCAGTCCAATGTCCCAGCGGGGCAATGAGCAGTTCTTC. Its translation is CSPMSQRGNEQFF.

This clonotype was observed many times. This chain's CDR3 is CSARGQAATEAFF. CDR3 coding DNA: TGCAGTGCTAGAGGGCAGGCGGCCACTGAAGCTTTCTTT. This chain joins TRBV20-1 and TRBJ1-1; D ambiguous. Trimming removed 1 base at V and 4 bases at J, with 10 bases between. Germline lookup yields CDR1 DFQATT and CDR2 SNEGSKA (reference sequence). This CDR3 spans 13 amino acids.

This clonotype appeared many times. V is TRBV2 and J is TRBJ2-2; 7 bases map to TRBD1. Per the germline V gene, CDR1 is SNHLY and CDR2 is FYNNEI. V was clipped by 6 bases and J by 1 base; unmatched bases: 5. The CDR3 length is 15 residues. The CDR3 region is CASRANRGNTGELFF. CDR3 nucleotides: TGTGCCAGCAGAGCTAACAGGGGGAACACCGGGGAGCTGTTTTTT.

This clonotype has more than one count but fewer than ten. The CDR3 DNA is TGCGCCAGCAGTGAGCGGGCCAGTACCTACGAGCAGTACTTC. Its protein product is CASSERASTYEQYF. The chain is built from TRBV10-2 and TRBJ2-7; D unclear. CDR3 length: 14 residues. CDR1 is WSHSY and CDR2 is SAAADI in the germline V gene. V shed 2 bases and J shed 2 bases, with 10 bases lying between them.

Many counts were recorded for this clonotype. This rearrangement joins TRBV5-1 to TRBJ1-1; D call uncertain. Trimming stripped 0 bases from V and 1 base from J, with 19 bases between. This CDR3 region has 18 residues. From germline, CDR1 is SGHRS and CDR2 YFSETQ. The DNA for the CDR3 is TGCGCCAGCAGCTTGGGGCCCATTGTGGAGGGCGGGAACACTGAAGCTTTCTTT. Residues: CASSLGPIVEGGNTEAFF.

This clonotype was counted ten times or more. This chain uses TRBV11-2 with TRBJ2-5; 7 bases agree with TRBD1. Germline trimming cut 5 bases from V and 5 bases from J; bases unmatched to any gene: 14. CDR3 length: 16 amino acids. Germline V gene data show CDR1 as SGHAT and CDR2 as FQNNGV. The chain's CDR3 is CASSPRTGAAVETQYF. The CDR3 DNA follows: TGTGCCAGCAGCCCTAGGACAGGCGCGGCAGTTGAGACCCAGTACTTC.

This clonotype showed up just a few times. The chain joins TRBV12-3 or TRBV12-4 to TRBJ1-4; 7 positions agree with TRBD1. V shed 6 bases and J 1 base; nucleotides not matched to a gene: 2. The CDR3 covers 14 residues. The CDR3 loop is CASSRQGTNEKLFF. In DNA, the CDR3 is TGTGCCAGCAGCCGACAGGGAACTAATGAAAAACTGTTTTTT.

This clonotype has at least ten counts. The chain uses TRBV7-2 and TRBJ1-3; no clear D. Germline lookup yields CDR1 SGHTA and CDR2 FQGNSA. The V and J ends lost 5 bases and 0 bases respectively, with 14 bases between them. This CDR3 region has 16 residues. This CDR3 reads CASSPIRTSSGNTIYF. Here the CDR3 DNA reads TGTGCCAGCAGCCCAATTCGTACGAGCTCTGGAAACACCATATATTTT.

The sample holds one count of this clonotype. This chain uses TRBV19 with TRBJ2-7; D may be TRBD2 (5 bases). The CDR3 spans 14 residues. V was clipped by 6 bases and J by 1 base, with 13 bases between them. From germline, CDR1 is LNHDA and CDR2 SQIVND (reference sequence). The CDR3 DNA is TGTGCCAGTAGGCGAACAGCGGATTCCTACGAGCAGTACTTC. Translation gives CASRRTADSYEQYF.

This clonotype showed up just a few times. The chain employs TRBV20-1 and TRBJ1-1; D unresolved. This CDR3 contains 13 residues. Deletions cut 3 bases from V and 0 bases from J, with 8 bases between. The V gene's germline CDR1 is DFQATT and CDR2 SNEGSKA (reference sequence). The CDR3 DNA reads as TGCAGTGCTAGTCGTCCGGTGAACACTGAAGCTTTCTTT. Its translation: CSASRPVNTEAFF.

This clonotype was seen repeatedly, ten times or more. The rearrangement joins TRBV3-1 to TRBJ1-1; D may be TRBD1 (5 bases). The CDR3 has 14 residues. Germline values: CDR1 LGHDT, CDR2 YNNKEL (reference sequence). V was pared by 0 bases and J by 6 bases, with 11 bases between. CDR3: CASSQDAQGAEAFF. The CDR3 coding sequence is TGTGCCAGCAGCCAAGATGCGCAGGGCGCTGAAGCTTTCTTT.

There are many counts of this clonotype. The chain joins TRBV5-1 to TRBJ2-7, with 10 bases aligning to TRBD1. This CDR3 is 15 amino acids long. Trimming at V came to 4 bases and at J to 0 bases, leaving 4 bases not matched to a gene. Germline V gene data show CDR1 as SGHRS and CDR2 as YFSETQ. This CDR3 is CASSPGTGASYEQYF. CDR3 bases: TGCGCCAGCAGCCCGGGGACAGGGGCCTCCTACGAGCAGTACTTC.

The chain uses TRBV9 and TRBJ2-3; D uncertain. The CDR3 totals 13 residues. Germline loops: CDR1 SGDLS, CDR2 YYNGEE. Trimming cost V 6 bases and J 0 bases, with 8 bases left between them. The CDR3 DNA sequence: TGTGCCAGCAAAAGGGAAAGCACAGATACGCAGTATTTT. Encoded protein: CASKRESTDTQYF.

The chain's CDR3 is CATSDKTGFGNQPQHF. The CDR3 coding sequence is TGTGCCACCAGTGATAAAACAGGGTTCGGCAATCAGCCCCAGCATTTT. The chain combines TRBV24-1 with TRBJ1-5, with D tentatively TRBD1 (6 bases). Germline-derived CDR1 and CDR2 are KGHDR and SFDVKD. Trimming removed 3 bases at V and 2 bases at J, with 13 bases between. There are 16 residues in the CDR3.

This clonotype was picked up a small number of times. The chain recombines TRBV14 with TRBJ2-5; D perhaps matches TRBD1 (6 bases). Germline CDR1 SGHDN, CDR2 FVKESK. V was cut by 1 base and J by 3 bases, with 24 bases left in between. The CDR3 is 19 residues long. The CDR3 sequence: CASSQGFLGAYRLKETQYF. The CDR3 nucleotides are TGTGCCAGCAGCCAAGGGTTTTTGGGGGCCTACCGGCTGAAAGAGACCCAGTACTTC. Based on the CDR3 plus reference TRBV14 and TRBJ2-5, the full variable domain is EAGVTQFPSHSVIEKGQTVTLRCDPISGHDNLYWYRRVMGKEIKFLLHFVKESKQDESGMPNNRFLAERTGGTYSTLKVQPAELEDSGVYFCASSQGFLGAYRLKETQYFGPGTRLLVL.

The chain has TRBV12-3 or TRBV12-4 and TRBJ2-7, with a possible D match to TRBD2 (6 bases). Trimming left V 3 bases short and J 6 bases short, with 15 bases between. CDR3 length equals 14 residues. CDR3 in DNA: TGTGCCAGCAGTTTTTCGCGACTAGGGGCCGAGCAGTACTTC. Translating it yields CASSFSRLGAEQYF.

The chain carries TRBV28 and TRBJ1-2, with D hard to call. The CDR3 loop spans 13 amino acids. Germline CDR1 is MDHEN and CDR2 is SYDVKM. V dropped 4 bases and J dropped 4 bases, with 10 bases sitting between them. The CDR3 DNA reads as TGTGCCAGCAGTTCAACTACGACCTATGGCTACACCTTC. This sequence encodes CASSSTTTYGYTF.

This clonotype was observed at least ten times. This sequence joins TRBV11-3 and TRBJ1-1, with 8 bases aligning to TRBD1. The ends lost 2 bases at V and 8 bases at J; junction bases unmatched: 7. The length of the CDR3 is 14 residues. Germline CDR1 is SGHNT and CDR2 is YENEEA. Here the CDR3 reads CASSLLLGTGEAFF. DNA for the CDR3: TGTGCCAGCAGCTTACTCCTTGGGACAGGCGAAGCTTTCTTT.